This T cell receptor (beta chain) comes out of a study of shared clonotypes between healthy human individuals. The overall study: The study drew on two women and a few men aged 18 to 49 as donors. Notes on the study in general: Sharing across four donors was highest in naive CD4 (roughly 5%) and lowest in memory CD8 (around 0.4%).

Concerning this clone: The antigen is undetermined.

Clones were read by immunoSEQ multiplex PCR, and TCRdb kept only the in-frame ones, dropping some. The table has about 2.5 million clones, around 90% seen once. From CD4+ cells came CD45RA+ naive and CD45RA-negative memory subsets. The receptor comes from a man between 18 and 35 years old in good health. Some clones in this sample may be carry-over from other donors' samples. Sample: naive CD4+ T cells from PBMCs. The sample's subset: CD45RA+ positively selected.

The DNA for the CDR3 is TGTGCCAGCAGTACCCGAGGGGGCCGGGTGGGATTCGTTAGGGAGACCCAGTACTTC. Encoded protein: CASSTRGGRVGFVRETQYF. The V and J genes are TRBV28 and TRBJ2-5, with 7 bases that match TRBD1. CDR3 length equals 19 residues. The germline V gene has CDR1 MDHEN and CDR2 SYDVKM. After removal of 5 bases from V and 5 bases from J, the junction contained 23 bases not matched to a gene.